The source of this T cell receptor beta chain is a study of identical twins. CDR3 length equals 13 residues. With V trimmed by 4 bases and J by 5 bases, 5 bases remained unmatched. The germline CDR1 and CDR2 sequences are SGHDT and YYEEEE. MiXCR, run by TCRdb on the 5' RACE reads, gives a single entry per CDR3 protein. The sample has approximately 500,000 distinct CDR3 sequences; roughly 26% are singletons. This clonotype occurred a few times. This sample was shared with a second study, whose subject was T cells expressing NK-cell markers.

The sample comprised CD4+ T cells sorted from blood. This TCR came from a woman under 30 in good health. The rearrangement links TRBV5-6 to TRBJ1-1, with TRBD1 matching 7 bases. CDR3 coding DNA: TGTGCCAGCAGCGTGAAGGGGGCGACTGAAGCTTTCTTT. Its translation: CASSVKGATEAFF.